One sample yielded the 22 T cell receptor beta chains listed below, sequenced in a study of blood T cells in healthy people across ages. A second about 6 to 11 cycle PCR used barcoded and J-beta primers. MiXCR was run by TCRdb on the 5' RACE reads, yielding one entry per CDR3 protein. In the table there are over a million distinct CDR3 sequences, 45% of which are singletons. Material for sequencing was blood. These receptors all stem from a woman aged 55-70 years in good health.

V is TRBV20-1 and J is TRBJ1-1; D not resolved. The V end was cut by 0 bases, the J end by 2 bases, with 7 bases between. Germline CDR1 DFQATT, CDR2 SNEGSKA (reference sequence). CDR3 length: 13 residues. The CDR3, as DNA: TGCAGTGCTAGAGAACATACCAACACTGAAGCTTTCTTT. This sequence encodes CSAREHTNTEAFF.

This chain connects TRBV25-1 to TRBJ2-5, with D perhaps TRBD1 (6 bases). Germline CDR1 MGHDK, CDR2 SYGVNS. This CDR3 is built from 14 residues. V shed 1 base and J shed 4 bases, with 10 bases lying between them. DNA for the CDR3: TGTGCCAGCAGTGAATTGGAGACAGGAGAGACCCAGTACTTC. Its translation is CASSELETGETQYF.

J is TRBJ2-3 and V is TRBV27; 11 nucleotides line up with TRBD2. The germline V gene encodes CDR1 MNHEY and CDR2 SMNVEV (reference sequence). This CDR3 contains 17 residues. The J segment lost 2 bases and the V segment lost 5 bases, leaving 9 bases of the junction unmatched. CDR3: CASSIPPTSGDTDTQYF. The CDR3, as DNA: TGTGCCAGCAGTATCCCTCCGACTAGCGGGGACACAGATACGCAGTATTTT.

This sequence joins TRBV9 and TRBJ1-2; the match to TRBD1 covers 7 bases. V was pared by 3 bases and J by 6 bases, with 8 bases of the junction left unmatched. The V gene's germline CDR1 is SGDLS and CDR2 YYNGEE. CDR3 size: 14 residues. The CDR3 here is CASSAIDRAHGYTF. CDR3 nucleotide sequence: TGTGCCAGCAGCGCTATCGACAGGGCCCATGGCTACACCTTC.

The chain carries TRBV9 and TRBJ2-1, with unresolved D. Trimming removed 3 bases at V and 8 bases at J, with 12 bases between. Germline-derived CDR1 and CDR2 are SGDLS and YYNGEE. The CDR3 totals 13 residues. The CDR3 region is CASSDGSRYEQFF. For the CDR3, the DNA is TGTGCCAGCAGCGATGGTAGTCGTTATGAGCAGTTCTTC. Supplemented by reference TRBV9 and TRBJ2-1, the full variable domain reads DSGVTQTPKHLITATGQRVTLRCSPRSGDLSVYWYQQSLDQGLQFLIQYYNGEERAKGNILERFSAQQFPDLHSELNLSSLELGDSALYFCASSDGSRYEQFFGPGTRLTVL.

The genes are TRBV5-1 and TRBJ2-5, with TRBD2 as a possible D gene (6 bases). The CDR3 spans 16 residues. Germline lookup yields CDR1 SGHRS and CDR2 YFSETQ. V lost 7 bases, J lost 1 base, and 20 bases lay in between. As DNA, the CDR3 is TGCGCCAGCTCGCCCTTAACCGGGGGTAGCCAAGAGACCCAGTACTTC. It encodes CASSPLTGGSQETQYF.

In its sample, this clonotype was seen many times. The chain recombines TRBV21-1 with TRBJ1-2; TRBD1, the D gene given by the table, was not confirmed from the DNA. TRBV21-1 is flagged as a pseudogene. The CDR3 totals 17 residues. Here the CDR3 DNA reads TGTGCCAGCAGCAAAGCCCCGGGAAAGGCTGGAAACTATGGCTACACCTTC. Translated, it gives CASSKAPGKAGNYGYTF.

This clonotype appeared a few times. The chain links TRBV7-9 to TRBJ2-7; a possible D gene is TRBD1 (5 bases). The CDR3 has 15 residues. Deletions cut 4 bases from V and 4 bases from J, with 17 bases between. Germline V gene lookup returns CDR1 SEHNR and CDR2 FQNEAQ (reference sequence). For the CDR3, the DNA is TGTGCCAGCAGCTCATATCAGGGTCCAAGTTACGAGCAGTACTTC. It specifies CASSSYQGPSYEQYF.

This clonotype was seen a handful of times. This chain joins TRBV6-2 or TRBV6-3 and TRBJ2-3; D is unresolved. The CDR3 is made up of 12 amino acids. V gave up 6 bases and J gave up 3 bases, with 7 bases separating them. CDR1 MNHEY and CDR2 SVGEGT come from the germline V gene. CDR3 DNA: TGTGCCAGCAGGAGTTGGACAGATACGCAGTATTTT. It specifies CASRSWTDTQYF.

This clonotype was counted once. The V call is TRBV7-2, the J call TRBJ2-5, with TRBD1 identical over 8 bases. Germline V lookup: CDR1 SGHTA, CDR2 FQGNSA. The CDR3 covers 14 residues. V shed 5 bases and J 1 base; nucleotides not matched to a gene: 3. CDR3 sequence (DNA): TGTGCCAGCAGCCGGACAGGGCGCCAAGAGACCCAGTACTTC. Translated: CASSRTGRQETQYF.

The table lists this clonotype with a few counts. This rearrangement joins TRBV10-3 to TRBJ2-2; 7 bases line up with TRBD1. This CDR3 spans 17 amino acids. The ends lost 4 bases at V and 4 bases at J; junction bases unmatched: 12. Germline CDR1 and CDR2: ENHRY and SYGVKD. In nucleotides, the CDR3 is TGTGCCATCAGTGGTTCCGGGACAGCTACGATCACCGGGGAGCTGTTTTTT. Translated: CAISGSGTATITGELFF.

The chain uses TRBV6-5 and TRBJ2-6; a possible D gene is TRBD1 (6 bases). CDR1 is MNHEY and CDR2 is SVGAGI in the germline V gene. Trimming left V 4 bases short and J 1 base short, with 20 bases between. The length of the CDR3 is 19 residues. The CDR3 DNA reads TGTGCCAGCAGTTCATCCCCGGGACATTCTTCTTCTGGGGCCAACGTCCTGACTTTC. It is translated as CASSSSPGHSSSGANVLTF.

The rearrangement uses TRBV4-1 and TRBJ2-3; 10 positions agree with TRBD1. CDR1 and CDR2 (germline): MGHRA, YSYEKL. J lost 2 bases, V lost 1 base, and 6 bases had no gene match. The CDR3 is 17 amino acids. The CDR3 loop is CASSQVGTGAPTDTQYF. The CDR3 bases are TGCGCCAGCAGCCAAGTAGGGACAGGGGCCCCCACAGATACGCAGTATTTT.

A few counts support this clonotype. V is TRBV6-5 and J is TRBJ1-2; perhaps TRBD1 as D (5 bases). CDR3 length: 15 residues. V dropped 5 bases and J dropped 5 bases, with 18 bases sitting between them. Germline assignment: CDR1 MNHEY and CDR2 SVGAGI. The CDR3 bases are TGTGCCAGCAGTAGAACCAGGCAGGGACTGTATGGCTACACCTTC. Its translation: CASSRTRQGLYGYTF.

The chain uses TRBV20-1 and TRBJ2-7, with 12 bases lining up with TRBD1. This CDR3 contains 14 residues. The germline gives CDR1 DFQATT, CDR2 SNEGSKA (reference sequence). Germline trimming cut 5 bases from V and 4 bases from J; bases unmatched to any gene: 6. This CDR3 reads CSASPGQGAYEQYF. The CDR3, as DNA: TGCAGTGCTTCGCCGGGACAGGGGGCGTACGAGCAGTACTTC.

This clonotype was seen more than once but under ten times. This chain links TRBV5-6 with TRBJ2-5, with unresolved D. The last part of the DNA fits TRBJ2-7 better; the J call may be wrong. Germline values: CDR1 SGHDT, CDR2 YYEEEE. This CDR3 comprises 14 residues. CDR3: CASSLGLRVDEQYF. The DNA of the CDR3 is TGTGCCAGCAGCTTGGGATTAAGGGTTGACGAGCAGTACTTC.

This clonotype showed up just a few times. The V and J genes are TRBV15 and TRBJ2-5; D possibly corresponds to TRBD2 (6 bases). Per the germline V gene, CDR1 is LNHNV and CDR2 is YYDKDF (reference sequence). The CDR3 length is 13 residues. Trimming took off 7 bases at V and 3 bases at J, with 12 bases between the two ends. The CDR3, as DNA: TGTGCCACCATGGCCGGGAGAAAAGAGACCCAGTACTTC. This codes for CATMAGRKETQYF. Together with reference TRBV15 and TRBJ2-5, the CDR3 gives the full variable domain: DAMVIQNPRYQVTQFGKPVTLSCSQTLNHNVMYWYQQKSSQAPKLLFHYYDKDFNNEADTPDNFQSRRPNTSFCFLDIRSPGLGDTAMYLCATMAGRKETQYFGPGTRLLVL.

This clonotype has at least ten counts. The chain is built from TRBV29-1 and TRBJ2-7; D gene uncertain. This CDR3 region has 15 residues. Germline values: CDR1 SQVTM, CDR2 ANQGSEA. Between the trimmed V and J ends, which lost 2 bases and 0 bases, there was a span of 14 bases. The DNA for the CDR3 is TGCAGCGTTGAAACCGGCGAAACCTCCTCCTACGAGCAGTACTTC. It codes for CSVETGETSSYEQYF.

This clonotype was counted many times. The genes are TRBV4-1 and TRBJ2-7, with 11 bases identical to TRBD2. V dropped 1 base and J dropped 7; count of bases not matched to a gene: 21. This CDR3 region has 20 residues. Germline CDR1 is MGHRA and CDR2 is YSYEKL. Written as DNA, the CDR3 is TGCGCCAGCAGCCAAGCCCACTTGGGGATTAGCGGGAGGGCCGCTGGAGAGCAGTACTTC. Encoded protein: CASSQAHLGISGRAAGEQYF.

The chain's CDR3 is CASSQGGEGSYGYTF. CDR3 in DNA: TGTGCCAGCAGCCAAGGCGGCGAGGGGAGCTATGGCTACACCTTC. This chain joins TRBV4-2 and TRBJ1-2; possible D gene TRBD1, 5 bases. The germline V and J ends were trimmed by 1 base and 4 bases, with 13 bases remaining between them. The CDR3 spans 15 residues. The germline CDR1 and CDR2 sequences are LGHNA and YNFKEQ.

In its sample, this clonotype was seen many times. In nucleotides, the CDR3 is TGTGCCAGCAGTTTGGGCGGTCCGGATACGCAGTATTTT. Translated: CASSLGGPDTQYF. The chain combines TRBV12-3 or TRBV12-4 with TRBJ2-3; D unclear. The CDR3 spans 13 residues. V lost 3 bases and J lost 6, with 10 bases in between.

The rearrangement joins TRBV5-1 to TRBJ2-7; D could derive from TRBD1 or TRBD2 (6 bases each). Trimming removed 7 bases at V and 2 bases at J, with 28 bases between. The germline CDR1 and CDR2 sequences are SGHRS and YFSETQ. This CDR3 has 18 residues. The CDR3 protein is CASDRTPPGVAVTYEQYF. The CDR3 DNA sequence: TGCGCCAGCGACAGGACCCCACCGGGAGTAGCGGTGACCTACGAGCAGTACTTC.